Below, 20 T cell receptor beta chains from the same sample are listed, as sequenced in a study of beta chain features in type 1 diabetes. Whole-study results and caveats: All four CD4+ subsets from Type 1 diabetes patients carried moderately but significantly shorter TCRB CDR3s.

Expressed TCRB transcripts were sequenced after all isolated RNA was converted to cDNA. Repertoires were generated with immunoSEQ multiplex PCR, while TCRdb's copy carries only in-frame clones and drops some. The sample carries roughly 260,000 clones, around 20% recorded once. Their cognate antigens are unknown. Specimen: naive CD4+ T cells from blood. All receptors derive from a middle-aged woman with type 1 diabetes.

CDR3 loop: CASSSEDRGSVSSNQPQHF. The CDR3 DNA is TGTGCCAGCAGCAGTGAGGACAGGGGATCAGTGAGTAGCAATCAGCCCCAGCATTTT. This sequence joins TRBV28 and TRBJ1-5, with 9 bases aligning to TRBD1. The CDR3 runs to 19 residues. Germline loops: CDR1 MDHEN, CDR2 SYDVKM. J gave up 0 bases and V 6 bases, and 15 bases lay outside the gene matches. The full variable domain, completed using reference TRBV28 and TRBJ1-5, is DVKVTQSSRYLVKRTGEKVFLECVQDMDHENMFWYRQDPGLGLRLIYFSYDVKMKEKGDIPEGYSVSREKKERFSLILESASTNQTSMYLCASSSEDRGSVSSNQPQHFGDGTRLSIL.

The chain joins TRBV4-3 to TRBJ2-3, with a tentative D call TRBD1 (6 bases). Deletions cut 0 bases from V and 5 bases from J, with 6 bases between. The CDR3 runs 13 residues. The germline V gene encodes CDR1 LGHNA and CDR2 YSLEER. The CDR3 protein is CASSQEGGDTQYF. CDR3 nucleotide sequence: TGCGCCAGCAGCCAAGAAGGGGGAGATACGCAGTATTTT.

The gene calls are TRBV15 and TRBJ2-5; 8 nucleotides align to TRBD2. The CDR3 sequence is 15 residues long. Germline V gene lookup returns CDR1 LNHNV and CDR2 YYDKDF (reference sequence). With 0 bases clipped from V and 4 bases from J, the junction kept 4 bases outside the gene matches. The CDR3 spells CATSRDTTSGETQYF. CDR3 coding DNA: TGTGCCACCAGCAGAGATACAACTAGCGGAGAGACCCAGTACTTC.

This clone was detected a few times. The chain couples TRBV13 to TRBJ2-7, with 12 bases fitting TRBD2. The CDR3 is made up of 14 amino acids. The V gene end was trimmed by 5 bases and the J gene end by 9 bases; junction bases not matched to a gene: 8. Germline loops: CDR1 PRHDT, CDR2 FYEKMQ (reference sequence). The CDR3 loop reads CASSTGTSGSGQYF. CDR3 nucleotides: TGTGCCAGCAGCACCGGGACTAGCGGGTCCGGGCAGTACTTC.

J is TRBJ2-5 and V is TRBV5-1, with TRBD2 matching 10 bases. CDR1 is SGHRS, CDR2 YFSETQ, per germline. V lost 4 bases, J lost 3 bases, and 9 bases stayed unmatched. CDR3 size: 16 residues. As DNA, the CDR3 is TGCGCCAGCAGCGCCTCTACTAGCGGGACGAAAGAGACCCAGTACTTC. This codes for CASSASTSGTKETQYF.

The DNA of the CDR3 is TGTGCCAGCGGTGTGCGGAGCGAGCAGTACTTC. Its protein product is CASGVRSEQYF. J is TRBJ2-7 and V is TRBV5-6; D unclear. The CDR3 runs to 11 residues. Germline V gene sequence: CDR1 SGHDT, CDR2 YYEEEE. V lost 7 bases and J 6 bases, leaving 11 bases between the germline ends.

In this sample, this clone turned up a few times. The chain has TRBV4-3 and TRBJ1-6; 8 bases map to TRBD1. CDR1 and CDR2 (germline): LGHNA, YSLEER. The CDR3 totals 14 residues. V lost 4 bases and J lost 10; bases outside the gene matches: 6. CDR3 nucleotides: TGCGCCAGCAGCCCTCGGACAGGGCGATCACCCCTCCACTTT. Encoded protein: CASSPRTGRSPLHF.

V usage is TRBV5-6 and J usage is TRBJ2-2; D is uncertain. V was cut by 1 base and J by 0 bases, with 10 bases left in between. The CDR3 runs 16 residues. Looked up from germline, CDR1 is SGHDT and CDR2 is YYEEEE. The CDR3: CASSLPGSSNTGELFF. Here the CDR3 DNA reads TGTGCCAGCAGCTTGCCCGGTTCTTCGAACACCGGGGAGCTGTTTTTT.

This clone was counted a few times. The V call is TRBV2, the J call TRBJ1-1; TRBD1 is a possible D gene (5 bases). This CDR3 is built from 13 residues. The V end was cut by 6 bases, the J end by 3 bases, with 11 bases between. CDR1 is SNHLY, CDR2 FYNNEI, per germline. In nucleotides, the CDR3 is TGTGCCAGCAGGGGGGACTGGGACACTGAAGCTTTCTTT. It yields the protein CASRGDWDTEAFF.

In its sample, this clone was seen a few times. The chain employs TRBV28 and TRBJ1-2; 10 bases map to TRBD1. The CDR3 runs 16 residues. Germline lookup yields CDR1 MDHEN and CDR2 SYDVKM. Unmatched junction bases numbered 12, after V lost 4 bases and J lost 7 bases. Written as DNA, the CDR3 is TGTGCCAGCAGTTCCCTCTTGACAGGGGGCGTCTTTGGCTACACCTTC. It specifies CASSSLLTGGVFGYTF.

This clone was counted between two and nine times. The chain couples TRBV4-3 to TRBJ2-7; weak D call: TRBD1 (5 bases). There are 15 residues in the CDR3. V lost 1 base and J 2 bases, leaving 12 bases between the germline ends. CDR1 LGHNA and CDR2 YSLEER come from the germline V gene. CDR3 protein: CASSQVQGSAYEQYF. In nucleotides, the CDR3 is TGCGCCAGCAGCCAAGTCCAGGGAAGTGCCTACGAGCAGTACTTC.

The chain is built from TRBV29-1 and TRBJ1-2, with D possibly being TRBD1 (6 bases). The V gene lost 4 bases and the J gene lost 6 bases, with 15 bases spanning the gap. Looked up from germline, CDR1 is SQVTM and CDR2 is ANQGSEA. CDR3 size: 13 residues. The CDR3 here is CSVAGGHRDGYTF. The CDR3, as DNA: TGCAGCGTTGCGGGTGGCCACAGGGATGGCTACACCTTC. The full variable domain, in which reference TRBV29-1 and TRBJ1-2 provide the parts outside the CDR3, is SAVISQKPSRDICQRGTSLTIQCQVDSQVTMMFWYRQQPGQSLTLIATANQGSEATYESGFVIDKFPISRPNLTFSTLTVSNMSPEDSSIYLCSVAGGHRDGYTFGSGTRLTVV.

This chain connects TRBV29-1 to TRBJ2-3, with a tentative D call TRBD2 (7 bases). Germline loops: CDR1 SQVTM, CDR2 ANQGSEA. V lost 2 bases and J 5 bases, leaving 11 bases between the germline ends. CDR3 size: 13 residues. CDR3 loop: CSVERGGRDTQYF. The CDR3 DNA is TGCAGCGTTGAAAGGGGGGGCCGAGATACGCAGTATTTT.

This clone was seen a few times. The chain links TRBV2 to TRBJ1-5; D ambiguous. This CDR3 contains 12 residues. The V end lost 11 bases, the J end lost 9 bases, and 17 bases lay between the germline ends. Germline V gene data show CDR1 as SNHLY and CDR2 as FYNNEI. Written as DNA, the CDR3 is TGTGCCGCTCGGGAGAATTTGGGGCCCCAGCATTTT. This gives the protein CAARENLGPQHF.

This chain connects TRBV18 to TRBJ1-6; D remains unclear. V was clipped by 6 bases and J by 7 bases, with 13 bases between them. Germline V gene lookup returns CDR1 KGHSH and CDR2 LQKENI. CDR3 length equals 14 residues. CDR3 protein: CASSPTPGNSPLHF. CDR3 DNA sequence: TGTGCCAGCTCGCCTACTCCGGGGAATTCACCCCTCCACTTT.

This chain links TRBV18 with TRBJ1-1, with a weak D call TRBD1 (5 bases). Between the trimmed V and J ends, which lost 1 base and 4 bases, there was a span of 13 bases. Germline V gene lookup returns CDR1 KGHSH and CDR2 LQKENI. CDR3 length equals 15 residues. The CDR3 DNA sequence: TGTGCCAGCTCACCACTAGTACAGGTCGGCACTGAAGCTTTCTTT. This codes for CASSPLVQVGTEAFF.

In its sample, this clone was seen a few times. The rearrangement joins TRBV11-2 to TRBJ2-5, with 10 bases fitting TRBD1. Germline trimming cut 5 bases from V and 4 bases from J; bases unmatched to any gene: 4. In germline, CDR1 is SGHAT, CDR2 FQNNGV. The CDR3 is 14 amino acids. This CDR3 is CASSTGQGGETQYF. The DNA for the CDR3 is TGTGCCAGCAGCACCGGACAGGGGGGAGAGACCCAGTACTTC.

This clone was observed a handful of times. This chain uses TRBV6-6 with TRBJ2-5; TRBD1 agrees at 8 bases. The J segment lost 4 bases and the V segment lost 0 bases, leaving 4 bases of the junction unmatched. Germline assignment: CDR1 MNHNY and CDR2 SVGAGI (reference sequence). CDR3 length: 15 residues. CDR3 amino acids: CASSYSTGVGETQYF. The CDR3, as DNA: TGTGCCAGCAGTTACTCGACAGGGGTAGGAGAGACCCAGTACTTC.

The V gene is TRBV27, the J gene TRBJ2-6; 8 nucleotides line up with TRBD1. The CDR3 consists of 18 residues. Germline V gene lookup returns CDR1 MNHEY and CDR2 SMNVEV (reference sequence). V was clipped by 5 bases and J by 0 bases; unmatched bases: 9. CDR3 sequence (DNA): TGTGCCAGCAGTCCCGGACAGGGCTTCCTCTCTGGGGCCAACGTCCTGACTTTC. This gives the protein CASSPGQGFLSGANVLTF.

This chain connects TRBV21-1 to TRBJ2-3; TRBD1 is the table's D call, not checked against the DNA. TRBV21-1 is a pseudogene locus. The CDR3 is made up of 18 amino acids. The CDR3 DNA follows: TGTGCCAGCAGCATCCCCCAAGGTAGGACAGGGGGTGCAGATACGCAGTATTTT. It codes for CASSIPQGRTGGADTQYF.